The entry below gives a single T cell receptor (beta chain) sequence along with its context. The data are from a study of blood T cell repertoires in COVID-19. At the level of the study: The study drew acute and convalescent COVID-19 samples from the United States, Italy and Spain. T cells, B-cell-depleted T cells, or PBMCs supplied cDNA or gDNA.

This CDR3 has 14 residues. J lost 6 bases, V lost 4 bases, and 11 bases had no gene match. CDR1 and CDR2 (germline): SQVTM, ANQGSEA. Source study methods: It was from reference gene primer amplification that nucleated cell counts were estimated. Here immunoSEQ multiplex PCR was the method, and the copy in TCRdb shows in-frame clones only, minus some. For V, J and clone size, that table is used; D and trimming come from the DNA. The sample contains fewer than 200,000 clones, around 88% of which appear only once. The sequencing sample was made of peripheral blood. V gene TRBV29-1 combines with J gene TRBJ2-7; TRBD2 agrees at 8 bases. This receptor was identified in a woman in her 70s who had recovered from COVID-19. Here the CDR3 DNA reads TGCAGCGTTGGGGGTAGCGGGATTCATGGCGAGCAGTACTTC. Translation: CSVGGSGIHGEQYF.